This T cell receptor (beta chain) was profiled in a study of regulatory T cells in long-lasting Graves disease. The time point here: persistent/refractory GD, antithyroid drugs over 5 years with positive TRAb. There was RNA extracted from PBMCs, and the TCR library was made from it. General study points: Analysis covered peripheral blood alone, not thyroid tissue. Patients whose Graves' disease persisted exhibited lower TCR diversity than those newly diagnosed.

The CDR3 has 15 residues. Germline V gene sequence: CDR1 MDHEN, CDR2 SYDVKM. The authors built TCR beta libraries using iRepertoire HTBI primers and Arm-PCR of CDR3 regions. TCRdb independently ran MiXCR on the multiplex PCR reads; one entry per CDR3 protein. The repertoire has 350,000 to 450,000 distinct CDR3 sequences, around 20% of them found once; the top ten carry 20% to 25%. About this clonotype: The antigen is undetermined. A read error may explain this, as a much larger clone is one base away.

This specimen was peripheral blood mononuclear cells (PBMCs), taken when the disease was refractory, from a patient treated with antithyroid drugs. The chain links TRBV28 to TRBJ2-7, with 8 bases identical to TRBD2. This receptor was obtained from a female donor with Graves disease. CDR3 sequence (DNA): TGTGCCACCCTAACGGGCGGGAGGACCTCCTACGGGCAGTACTTC. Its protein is CATLTGGRTSYGQYF.